Sequencing of this T cell receptor (beta chain) was carried out in a study of early T cells in non-severe SARS-CoV-2 infection. Individual cDNA molecules were tagged with unique molecular identifiers. Using its own MiXCR run on the 5' RACE reads, TCRdb lists one record per CDR3 protein. The sample contains about 46,000 distinct CDR3 sequences, roughly 5.4% of which appear only once. The CDR3 spans 15 residues. In germline, CDR1 is MDHEN, CDR2 SYDVKM. The junction had 6 bases not matched to a gene; V was cut back by 5 bases and J by 5 bases. This clonotype was observed many times. The origin of this receptor is an adult who was a healthcare worker with PCR-confirmed SARS-CoV-2 infection or an uninfected control (not recorded which). Source: whole blood, taken at baseline. This chain joins TRBV28 and TRBJ2-1, with 10 positions matching TRBD2. CDR3 DNA: TGTGCCAGCAGTAAGCCTAGCGGGAGAAACAATGAGCAGTTCTTC. Encoded protein: CASSKPSGRNNEQFF.